The clone carrying this T cell receptor (beta chain) showed up just a few times. Antigen unknown. V shed 1 base and J shed 5 bases, with 6 bases lying between them. Germline values: CDR1 SGHTA, CDR2 FQGTGA. The length of the CDR3 is 13 residues. This entry comes from a study of T cells in Graves' hyperthyroidism and ophthalmopathy. Overall study findings and caveats: Ophthalmopathy and stable hyperthyroidism were separated by a 13 V-J model. Most expanded thyroid clonotypes above 0.001 also appeared in blood.

Regions amplified from RNA transcripts were the TCR beta CDR3 regions. First-round RT-PCR targeting the TCR CDR3 was performed with the HTBI primer set. TCRdb processed the multiplex PCR reads anew with MiXCR; each CDR3 protein has one entry. The sample contains under 400,000 distinct CDR3 sequences, over 12% of which appear only once. Under 3 months was the duration of disease in ophthalmopathy patients, who also had a Clinical Activity Score of at least 3 and a NOSPECS grade of at least 4. Exclusion of a patient resulted from uncontrolled infection, other autoimmune disease, pregnancy or lactation.

This clonotype originated in a woman aged 55-75 years with Graves' ophthalmopathy. The J gene is TRBJ2-1, the V gene TRBV7-3; D is unclear. Sequences were obtained from blood. The CDR3 spells CASSLSSNNEQFF. The CDR3 bases are TGTGCCAGCAGCTTAAGTTCTAACAATGAGCAGTTCTTC.